This TCR beta chain is from a study of blood T cell repertoires in COVID-19. On the study more broadly: COVID-19 samples, acute and convalescent, were from the United States, Italy and Spain. The analysed material was cDNA or gDNA that came from T cells, B-cell-depleted T cells, or PBMCs.

Original methodology: Amplified reference gene primers provided the basis for estimating nucleated cell counts. The data were produced by immunoSEQ multiplex PCR, yet TCRdb's version contains in-frame clones alone and is incomplete. V and J calls and clone size are copied from that table; D and trimming were computed from the DNA. The sample records about 150,000 clones, about 89% being singletons. With 7 bases removed from V and 6 bases from J, the gap between germline ends came to 12 bases. The CDR3 runs to 12 residues. Germline CDR1 SGHVS, CDR2 FQNEAQ. This TCR was recovered from a man aged 55-75 years with active or convalescent COVID-19. The chain uses TRBV7-8 and TRBJ1-2; D gene unclear. The sequenced material came from peripheral blood. Here the CDR3 reads CASNTGEDGYTF. The DNA for the CDR3 is TGTGCCAGCAATACGGGAGAGGATGGCTACACCTTC.